This entry lists 21 T cell receptor beta chains sequenced from one sample in a study of type 1 regulatory T cells. These receptors are not linked to any known antigen. MiXCR, applied by TCRdb to the reads, yields one record per CDR3 protein. Among 60,000 to 80,000 distinct CDR3 sequences listed, about 60% were seen once. The specimen sequenced was cultured T cells, either the whole culture or a sorted T cell fraction (not recorded which). Subset meaning: Tr1-enriched cell product generated in vitro against host alloantigens. These receptors were taken from a human donor in good health.

The chain combines TRBV19 with TRBJ2-2, with D unclear. The germline V and J ends were trimmed by 4 bases and 5 bases, with 11 bases remaining between them. Germline V CDR1 and CDR2: LNHDA, SQIVND (reference sequence). This CDR3 region has 14 residues. The chain's CDR3 is CASSTKLGTGELFF. The CDR3 nucleotides are TGTGCCAGTAGTACGAAGCTTGGGACCGGGGAGCTGTTTTTT.

The rearrangement links TRBV12-3 or TRBV12-4 to TRBJ2-3, with D hard to call. Trimming took 6 bases from V and 2 from J, leaving 12 bases between them. The CDR3 has 14 residues. In DNA, the CDR3 is TGTGCCAGCAGGAACCCGAGTAACACAGATACGCAGTATTTT. Protein sequence: CASRNPSNTDTQYF.

This rearrangement joins TRBV7-9 to TRBJ2-5; D ambiguous. Between the trimmed V and J ends, which lost 4 bases and 5 bases, there was a span of 14 bases. Per the germline V gene, CDR1 is SEHNR and CDR2 is FQNEAQ (reference sequence). This CDR3 spans 14 amino acids. The CDR3 DNA is TGTGCCAGCAGCTCAATCGACGATGGTGAGACCCAGTACTTC. It specifies CASSSIDDGETQYF.

This clonotype turned up a few times. CDR3 in DNA: TGCAGTGCGTTCGGGACTAGCGGGAGGGACCTCTCCTACGAGCAGTACTTC. Protein sequence: CSAFGTSGRDLSYEQYF. The chain links TRBV20-1 to TRBJ2-7; 16 bases agree with TRBD2. This CDR3 region has 17 residues. Germline loops: CDR1 DFQATT, CDR2 SNEGSKA (reference sequence). V was pared by 6 bases and J by 0 bases, with 8 bases of the junction left unmatched.

The chain couples TRBV5-1 to TRBJ1-1; tentative D call: TRBD1 (5 bases). The V gene lost 0 bases and the J gene lost 4 bases, with 16 bases spanning the gap. The CDR3 has 16 amino acids. The germline V gene encodes CDR1 SGHRS and CDR2 YFSETQ. CDR3 nucleotide sequence: TGCGCCAGCAGCTTGGCCGGCGCCCGGGGGGGCACTGAAGCTTTCTTT. This encodes CASSLAGARGGTEAFF.

The CDR3: CASSQTPGLLAAFYNEQFF. CDR3 in DNA: TGTGCCAGCAGCCAAACCCCGGGCCTTCTAGCGGCGTTTTACAATGAGCAGTTCTTC. The V gene is TRBV14, the J gene TRBJ2-1; 7 bases line up with TRBD2. Germline V gene lookup returns CDR1 SGHDN and CDR2 FVKESK. This CDR3 is 19 amino acids long. Trimming cost V 2 bases and J 4 bases; bases outside gene matches: 17.

V gene TRBV20-1 combines with J gene TRBJ2-1; 11 positions agree with TRBD2. V lost 8 bases, J lost 5 bases, and 8 bases stayed unmatched. The CDR3 totals 14 residues. Germline assignment: CDR1 DFQATT and CDR2 SNEGSKA (reference sequence). In nucleotides, the CDR3 is TGCAGTATCAACAGACTAGCGGGACACAATGAGCAGTTCTTC. Residues: CSINRLAGHNEQFF.

This clonotype is termed medium-sized. The V gene is TRBV24-1, the J gene TRBJ2-1, with 8 bases aligning to TRBD2. The CDR3 is made up of 13 amino acids. Germline CDR1 KGHDR, CDR2 SFDVKD. The junction had 1 base not matched to a gene; V was cut back by 4 bases and J by 6 bases. The CDR3 DNA reads as TGTGCCACCAGTGAGCTAGCGGGCAATGAGCAGTTCTTC. It specifies CATSELAGNEQFF.

This chain joins TRBV20-1 and TRBJ2-1; D ambiguous. Deletions cut 6 bases from V and 8 bases from J, with 17 bases between. The CDR3 is 13 residues long. Germline CDR1 reads DFQATT; CDR2 reads SNEGSKA (reference sequence). CDR3 nucleotide sequence: TGCAGTGCCCTACCGAATGCTGCGTATGAGCAGTTCTTC. This codes for CSALPNAAYEQFF.

This chain uses TRBV12-3 or TRBV12-4 with TRBJ2-3; 9 positions agree with TRBD2. Trimming removed 4 bases from V and 3 bases from J; junction bases left unmatched: 5. This CDR3 has 15 amino acids. In DNA form, the CDR3 reads TGTGCCAGCAGTTACTTAGCGGGAGTAACAGATACGCAGTATTTT. This encodes CASSYLAGVTDTQYF.

The chain is built from TRBV10-3 and TRBJ2-2, with 10 positions matching TRBD1. Per the germline V gene, CDR1 is ENHRY and CDR2 is SYGVKD. The CDR3 covers 17 residues. V was pared by 4 bases and J by 4 bases, with 9 bases of the junction left unmatched. The CDR3 sequence is CAISAKDRGRSTGELFF. In DNA form, the CDR3 reads TGTGCCATCAGTGCAAAAGACAGGGGGCGGAGCACCGGGGAGCTGTTTTTT.

This chain links TRBV19 with TRBJ2-3; 8 bases line up with TRBD2. CDR3 length: 16 amino acids. The junction had 9 bases not matched to a gene; V was cut back by 4 bases and J by 3 bases. Germline lookup yields CDR1 LNHDA and CDR2 SQIVND (reference sequence). The CDR3 DNA reads as TGTGCCAGTAGTACCGCACGACTAGCGTTGACAGATACGCAGTATTTT. Protein sequence: CASSTARLALTDTQYF.

This clonotype was seen more than once but under ten times. The genes are TRBV25-1 and TRBJ1-2, with D uncertain. Trimming removed 1 base at V and 3 bases at J, with 9 bases between. The CDR3 extends over 14 amino acids. In germline, CDR1 is MGHDK, CDR2 SYGVNS. The CDR3 coding sequence is TGTGCCAGCAGTGAATGGAACAGCGACTATGGCTACACCTTC. The encoded protein is CASSEWNSDYGYTF.

The chain is built from TRBV7-2 and TRBJ2-1, with a tentative D call TRBD1 (5 bases). This CDR3 is 15 amino acids long. Germline loops: CDR1 SGHTA, CDR2 FQGNSA. Trimming shortened V by 1 base and J by 0 bases, and 7 bases separated the two germline ends. CDR3 bases: TGTGCCAGCAGCTTAGATAGGGGCTCCTACAATGAGCAGTTCTTC. This translates into CASSLDRGSYNEQFF.

The gene calls are TRBV20-1 and TRBJ2-3; TRBD2 might be the D (6 bases). V shed 6 bases and J shed 4 bases, with 11 bases lying between them. This CDR3 is built from 12 residues. Germline V lookup: CDR1 DFQATT, CDR2 SNEGSKA (reference sequence). The CDR3: CSAGSGADTQYF. DNA for the CDR3: TGCAGTGCAGGTAGCGGCGCAGATACGCAGTATTTT.

The chain links TRBV12-3 or TRBV12-4 to TRBJ2-7; no firm D call. The CDR3 sequence is 14 residues long. The V end was cut by 1 base, the J end by 0 bases, with 7 bases between. For the CDR3, the DNA is TGTGCCAGCAGTTTAGGGCCAGCCTCCTACGAGCAGTACTTC. As protein: CASSLGPASYEQYF.

The chain combines TRBV3-1 with TRBJ2-5; TRBD2 aligns across 7 bases. V dropped 5 bases and J dropped 1; count of bases not matched to a gene: 7. CDR1 and CDR2 (germline): LGHDT, YNNKEL (reference sequence). The CDR3 runs to 15 residues. The CDR3 DNA sequence: TGTGCCAGCAGCTCGCGACTAGCACGCCAAGAGACCCAGTACTTC. It codes for CASSSRLARQETQYF.

This clonotype came up once. The chain recombines TRBV20-1 with TRBJ2-3, with 10 bases identical to TRBD2. V was pared by 2 bases and J by 6 bases, with 5 bases of the junction left unmatched. Germline-derived CDR1 and CDR2 are DFQATT and SNEGSKA (reference sequence). CDR3 length: 14 residues. The CDR3 DNA is TGCAGTGCTAGACCCGGGACTAGCGTCGATACGCAGTATTTT. This gives the protein CSARPGTSVDTQYF.

The chain carries TRBV20-1 and TRBJ2-2; TRBD2 matches at 8 bases. CDR1 is DFQATT, CDR2 SNEGSKA, per germline (reference sequence). The CDR3 length is 15 residues. Trimming removed 1 base from V and 7 bases from J; junction bases left unmatched: 8. CDR3 region: CSARGLAGSGGELFF. The CDR3 nucleotides are TGCAGTGCTAGAGGGCTAGCGGGTTCGGGCGGGGAGCTGTTTTTT.

This chain uses TRBV12-3 or TRBV12-4 with TRBJ2-3; perhaps TRBD2 as D (6 bases). CDR3 size: 16 residues. V was cut by 5 bases and J by 0 bases, with 15 bases left in between. The CDR3 reads CASSGATSFSTDTQYF. The DNA of the CDR3 is TGTGCCAGCAGTGGGGCCACTAGCTTTAGCACAGATACGCAGTATTTT.

The chain couples TRBV19 to TRBJ2-7; 7 bases line up with TRBD1. V gave up 6 bases and J gave up 7 bases; unmatched junction bases: 15. Germline V CDR1 and CDR2: LNHDA, SQIVND (reference sequence). The CDR3 contains 15 residues. DNA of the CDR3: TGTGCCAGTAGCCGGACAGGAGACTTACCCTTAGAGCAGTACTTC. As protein: CASSRTGDLPLEQYF.